These 9 T cell receptor beta chains were sequenced from one sample in a study of response to subunit inactivated influenza vaccine. TCRdb passed the RT-PCR reads through MiXCR, listing each CDR3 protein once. Among some 850,000 distinct CDR3 sequences listed, less than 20% were seen once. Specimen: PBMCs from blood, collected roughly 5 days after vaccination. All receptors derive from a man aged 45 to 65 who received an inactivated influenza vaccine.

V usage is TRBV24-1 and J usage is TRBJ2-3; D is perhaps TRBD2 (5 bases). CDR3 length: 15 residues. Trimming took 0 bases from V and 3 from J, leaving 9 bases between them. The germline gives CDR1 KGHDR, CDR2 SFDVKD. For the CDR3, the DNA is TGTGCCACCAGTGATTTGCAACCGGGGACAGATACGCAGTATTTT. Amino acid sequence: CATSDLQPGTDTQYF.

This clonotype has just a few counts. The V call is TRBV24-1, the J call TRBJ2-1, with 8 bases identical to TRBD2. Per the germline V gene, CDR1 is KGHDR and CDR2 is SFDVKD. V lost 3 bases to trimming and J lost 9 bases; unmatched junction nucleotides: 12. The CDR3 length is 16 residues. The CDR3 DNA sequence: TGTGCCACCAGTGATCCGGCGGGAGGCCCCTCGGGTGAGCAGTTCTTC. It yields the protein CATSDPAGGPSGEQFF.

The chain uses TRBV6-2 or TRBV6-3 and TRBJ2-1, with no clear D. CDR3 size: 19 residues. V was cut by 2 bases and J by 0 bases, with 20 bases left in between. Germline CDR1 is MNHEY and CDR2 is SVGEGT. CDR3 coding DNA: TGTGCCAGCAGTTACCCAAAGAACTTCGTAGCTAGCTCCTACAATGAGCAGTTCTTC. This encodes CASSYPKNFVASSYNEQFF.

This clonotype was seen only a few times. The chain is built from TRBV7-2 and TRBJ2-7; TRBD1 matches at 7 bases. CDR1 SGHTA and CDR2 FQGNSA come from the germline V gene. V lost 2 bases to trimming and J lost 0 bases; unmatched junction nucleotides: 4. The CDR3 length is 15 residues. In nucleotides, the CDR3 is TGTGCCAGCAGCTTAAGCAGGGGGAACTCCTACGAGCAGTACTTC. Protein sequence: CASSLSRGNSYEQYF.

The genes are TRBV4-3 and TRBJ1-1, with D possibly matching TRBD1 (6 bases). Germline assignment: CDR1 LGHNA and CDR2 YSLEER. The CDR3 consists of 15 residues. The V and J ends lost 0 bases and 2 bases respectively, with 10 bases between them. DNA for the CDR3: TGCGCCAGCAGCCAAGACGGGGGACACAACACTGAAGCTTTCTTT. Its translation: CASSQDGGHNTEAFF.

This clonotype was detected a few times. V usage is TRBV29-1 and J usage is TRBJ2-4; D uncertain. There are 12 residues in the CDR3. CDR1 and CDR2 from the germline V gene are SQVTM and ANQGSEA. The V gene lost 7 bases and the J gene lost 9 bases, with 16 bases spanning the gap. This CDR3 reads CSEQDLNGIQYF. DNA for the CDR3: TGCAGCGAGCAGGACCTAAACGGCATTCAGTACTTC.

The chain is built from TRBV12-3 or TRBV12-4 and TRBJ2-7; a possible D gene is TRBD2 (7 bases). This CDR3 has 15 residues. V was clipped by 6 bases and J by 2 bases, with 17 bases between them. In DNA, the CDR3 is TGTGCCAGCAGCCACTCCGGGGGGCTTCCCTACGAGCAGTACTTC. Its translation: CASSHSGGLPYEQYF.

The J gene is TRBJ2-3, the V gene TRBV5-1; no clear D. The V gene's germline CDR1 is SGHRS and CDR2 YFSETQ. CDR3 length: 16 amino acids. Trimming took off 0 bases at V and 0 bases at J, with 11 bases between the two ends. CDR3 nucleotide sequence: TGCGCCAGCAGCTTGGCCGTTACGGTTAGCACAGATACGCAGTATTTT. Its translation: CASSLAVTVSTDTQYF.

V is TRBV5-6 and J is TRBJ2-7, with 12 bases that match TRBD2. With 4 bases clipped from V and 3 bases from J, the junction kept 5 bases outside the gene matches. Germline-derived CDR1 and CDR2 are SGHDT and YYEEEE. The CDR3 is 15 amino acids. As DNA, the CDR3 is TGTGCCAGCAGCGCCGGGACTAGCGGGCTCTACGAGCAGTACTTC. This translates into CASSAGTSGLYEQYF.